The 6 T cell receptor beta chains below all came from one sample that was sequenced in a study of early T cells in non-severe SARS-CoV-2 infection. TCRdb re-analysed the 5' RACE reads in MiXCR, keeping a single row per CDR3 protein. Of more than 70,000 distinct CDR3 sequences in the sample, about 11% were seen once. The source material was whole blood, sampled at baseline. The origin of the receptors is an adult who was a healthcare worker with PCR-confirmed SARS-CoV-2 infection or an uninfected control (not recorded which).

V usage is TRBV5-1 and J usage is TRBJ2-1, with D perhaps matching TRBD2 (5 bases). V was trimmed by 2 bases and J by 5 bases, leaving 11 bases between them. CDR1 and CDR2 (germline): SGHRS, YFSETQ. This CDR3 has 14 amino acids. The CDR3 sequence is CASSLSLAHNEQFF. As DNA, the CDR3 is TGCGCCAGCAGCTTAAGTCTAGCACACAATGAGCAGTTCTTC. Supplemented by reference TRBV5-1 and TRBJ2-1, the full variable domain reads KAGVTQTPRYLIKTRGQQVTLSCSPISGHRSVSWYQQTPGQGLQFLFEYFSETQRNKGNFPGRFSGRQFSNSRSEMNVSTLELGDSALYLCASSLSLAHNEQFFGPGTRLTVL.

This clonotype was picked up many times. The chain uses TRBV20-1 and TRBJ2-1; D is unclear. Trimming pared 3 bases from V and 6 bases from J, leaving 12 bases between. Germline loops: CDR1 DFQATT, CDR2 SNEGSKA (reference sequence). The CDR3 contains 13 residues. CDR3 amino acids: CSASITATNEQFF. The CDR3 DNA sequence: TGCAGTGCTAGTATCACGGCTACCAATGAGCAGTTCTTC.

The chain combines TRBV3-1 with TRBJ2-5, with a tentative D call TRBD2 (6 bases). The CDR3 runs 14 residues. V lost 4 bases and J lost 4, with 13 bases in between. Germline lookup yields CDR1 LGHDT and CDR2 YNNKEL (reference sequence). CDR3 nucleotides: TGTGCCAGCAGCCCCGACGGAGGGGTAGAGACCCAGTACTTC. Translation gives CASSPDGGVETQYF.

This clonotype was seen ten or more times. CDR3: CASSLGTSGIQETQYF. The CDR3 nucleotides are TGTGCCAGCAGCTTAGGCACTAGCGGAATCCAAGAGACCCAGTACTTC. This sequence joins TRBV7-2 and TRBJ2-5; 8 nucleotides align to TRBD2. The CDR3 covers 16 residues. The ends lost 1 base at V and 1 base at J; junction bases unmatched: 5. Germline lookup yields CDR1 SGHTA and CDR2 FQGNSA.

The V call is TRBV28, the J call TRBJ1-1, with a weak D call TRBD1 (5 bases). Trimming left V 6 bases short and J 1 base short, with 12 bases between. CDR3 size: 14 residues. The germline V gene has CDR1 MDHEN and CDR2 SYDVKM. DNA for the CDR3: TGTGCCAGCAGGCCCCTAGGGGAGAACACTGAAGCTTTCTTT. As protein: CASRPLGENTEAFF.

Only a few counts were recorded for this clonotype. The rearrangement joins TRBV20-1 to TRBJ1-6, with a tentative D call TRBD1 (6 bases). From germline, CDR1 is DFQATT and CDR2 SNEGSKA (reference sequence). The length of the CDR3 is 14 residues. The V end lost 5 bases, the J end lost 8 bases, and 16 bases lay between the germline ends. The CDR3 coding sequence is TGCAGTGCTCCCGTACAGGGAAAAGATTCACCCCTCCACTTT. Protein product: CSAPVQGKDSPLHF.